Reported below is one TCR beta chain. In germline, CDR1 is MNHEY, CDR2 SVGAGI. J lost 7 bases, V lost 7 bases, and 5 bases had no gene match. The CDR3 runs to 14 residues. The run depth of the assay was deep. This table comes from immunoSEQ multiplex PCR, and its TCRdb copy is limited to in-frame clones, with some not included. The sample includes some 2.3 million clones, just over 90% of them seen just once. The source of the sample is a study of shared clonotypes between healthy human individuals. Across the whole study: CD4 naive and CD4 memory each took three plates per donor, while CD8 naive took two and CD8 memory one.

The sample taken for sequencing was naive CD4+ T cells from PBMCs. Stated subset: CD45RA+ positively selected. The TCR was taken from a man aged 18 to 35 in good health. Some clones in this sample may be carry-over from other donors' samples. This rearrangement joins TRBV6-5 to TRBJ1-6; 9 bases align to TRBD1. In nucleotides, the CDR3 is TGTGCCAGCACCAGAGGACAGGGGAATTCACCCCTCCACTTT. Amino acid sequence: CASTRGQGNSPLHF.